This entry lists 8 T cell receptor beta chains sequenced from one sample in a study of blood T cell repertoires in COVID-19. Using immunoSEQ multiplex PCR, the repertoire was profiled, and TCRdb retains in-frame clones only, with some absent. Found here are some 70,000 clones, 80% to 90% of them singletons; the top ten hold roughly 1.4%. The sample consisted of peripheral blood. The receptors stem from a woman aged 55-75 years with acute or convalescent COVID-19.

The chain employs TRBV5-8 and TRBJ1-5; 8 bases match TRBD1. This CDR3 has 16 residues. After removal of 4 bases from V and 7 bases from J, the junction contained 13 bases not matched to a gene. From germline, CDR1 is SGHTS and CDR2 YDEGEE. The DNA of the CDR3 is TGTGCCAGCAGCGCCGGGACAGGAAATTTCTTCCAGCCCCAGCATTTT. Translation: CASSAGTGNFFQPQHF.

The chain has TRBV5-1 and TRBJ2-5, with TRBD2 identical over 8 bases. The V gene end was trimmed by 3 bases and the J gene end by 2 bases; junction bases not matched to a gene: 9. The CDR3 contains 16 residues. Germline assignment: CDR1 SGHRS and CDR2 YFSETQ. Here the CDR3 reads CASSSLSGVRQETQYF. The CDR3 region has the DNA TGCGCCAGCAGCTCCCTTAGCGGGGTTCGACAAGAGACCCAGTACTTC.

V usage is TRBV4-1 and J usage is TRBJ1-1, with TRBD1 matching over 10 bases. Looked up from germline, CDR1 is MGHRA and CDR2 is YSYEKL. CDR3 length: 15 amino acids. Germline trimming cut 8 bases from V and 4 bases from J; bases unmatched to any gene: 10. CDR3 nucleotides: TGCGCCAGCCGTCGACAGGGGGCTCTGGGCACTGAAGCTTTCTTT. Protein sequence: CASRRQGALGTEAFF.

V usage is TRBV5-1 and J usage is TRBJ1-4; 8 bases line up with TRBD1. With 5 bases clipped from V and 0 bases from J, the junction kept 12 bases outside the gene matches. CDR1 SGHRS and CDR2 YFSETQ come from the germline V gene. The CDR3 length is 18 residues. The CDR3 protein is CASRDARGQGSTNEKLFF. The CDR3 bases are TGCGCCAGCAGGGATGCCCGAGGACAGGGCTCAACTAATGAAAAACTGTTTTTT.

J is TRBJ1-5 and V is TRBV11-2; 10 bases agree with TRBD1. From germline, CDR1 is SGHAT and CDR2 FQNNGV. Germline trimming cut 4 bases from V and 11 bases from J; bases unmatched to any gene: 5. The CDR3 extends over 13 amino acids. CDR3 DNA: TGTGCCAGCAGCTACGGACAGGGGGGATCCCAGCATTTT. Protein sequence: CASSYGQGGSQHF. The variable domain in full, with the rest retrieved from reference TRBV11-2 and TRBJ1-5, is EAGVAQSPRYKIIEKRQSVAFWCNPISGHATLYWYQQILGQGPKLLIQFQNNGVVDDSQLPKDRFSAERLKGVDSTLKIQPAKLEDSAVYLCASSYGQGGSQHFGDGTRLSIL.

This rearrangement joins TRBV7-2 to TRBJ2-7; D is uncertain. With 4 bases removed from V and 3 bases from J, the gap between germline ends came to 19 bases. The CDR3 has 16 amino acids. Germline V gives CDR1 SGHTA, CDR2 FQGNSA. Here the CDR3 reads CASSSRDRWRIYEQYF. DNA for the CDR3: TGTGCCAGCAGCTCCCGAGATAGATGGCGGATCTACGAGCAGTACTTC.

This sequence joins TRBV2 and TRBJ2-3; 9 nucleotides align to TRBD2. CDR3 length equals 15 residues. The trim removed 7 bases at V and 5 bases at J, leaving 10 bases unmatched. Germline values: CDR1 SNHLY, CDR2 FYNNEI. The DNA for the CDR3 is TGTGCCAGCAACCAGGGACTAGCCCCTAGAGATACGCAGTATTTT. This sequence encodes CASNQGLAPRDTQYF.

This clone came up once. The chain carries TRBV9 and TRBJ2-1; possibly TRBD2 for D (6 bases). Trimming pared 5 bases from V and 0 bases from J, leaving 15 bases between. The length of the CDR3 is 16 residues. Germline CDR1 reads SGDLS; CDR2 reads YYNGEE. The CDR3: CASRRGLDHSYNEQFF. DNA for the CDR3: TGTGCCAGCAGGAGGGGACTCGATCACTCCTACAATGAGCAGTTCTTC.